The 32 T cell receptor beta chains below all came from one sample that was sequenced in a study of molecular identifiers for immune sequencing clone quantification. Via MiXCR, TCRdb re-called the PCR reads, giving one row per CDR3 protein. The sample has about 320,000 distinct CDR3 sequences; under 25% are singletons. Source material: naive CD8+ T cells from blood, with Jurkat cell RNA spiked in. The subset here: FACS-sorted CD8+CD4-CCR7+CD45RA+ naive T cells. Receptors were obtained from a human donor in good health. Some libraries in this study had Jurkat cell RNA spiked in.

In its sample, this clonotype was seen a few times. The chain recombines TRBV9 with TRBJ2-5; tentative D call: TRBD1 (6 bases). CDR1 is SGDLS, CDR2 YYNGEE, per germline. V was shortened by 4 bases and J by 4 bases, with 17 bases between the two germline ends. This CDR3 is built from 15 residues. The CDR3 protein is CASSPPGALRETQYF. CDR3 bases: TGTGCCAGCAGCCCTCCAGGGGCCCTCCGAGAGACCCAGTACTTC.

There are many counts of this clonotype. This chain connects TRBV20-1 to TRBJ2-7, with 11 bases that match TRBD2. V trimming: 5 bases; J trimming: 4 bases; junction bases outside the gene matches: 4. Germline CDR1 reads DFQATT; CDR2 reads SNEGSKA (reference sequence). The CDR3 is 13 amino acids. The CDR3 region is CSAATSGTYEQYF. CDR3 bases: TGCAGTGCTGCGACTAGCGGGACTTACGAGCAGTACTTC.

The V gene is TRBV5-4, the J gene TRBJ2-3; 13 bases agree with TRBD2. The germline V gene has CDR1 SGHNT and CDR2 YYREEE (reference sequence). The CDR3 loop spans 19 amino acids. Germline trimming cut 6 bases from V and 4 bases from J; bases unmatched to any gene: 17. The CDR3 loop reads CASTKLGLAGALSSDTQYF. The CDR3, as DNA: TGTGCCAGCACTAAGCTTGGACTAGCGGGAGCCCTTAGCTCAGATACGCAGTATTTT.

This clonotype showed up many times. The chain carries TRBV6-2 or TRBV6-3 and TRBJ2-7; possible D gene TRBD2, 6 bases. V lost 8 bases and J lost 3, with 11 bases in between. CDR1 and CDR2 from the germline V gene are MNHEY and SVGEGT. The CDR3 spans 12 residues. In DNA form, the CDR3 reads TGTGCCAGCTCGGTCGGGAGCTACGAGCAGTACTTC. Translation: CASSVGSYEQYF.

The J gene is TRBJ2-2, the V gene TRBV20-1; TRBD2 matches 10 bases. This CDR3 spans 14 amino acids. After removal of 3 bases from V and 9 bases from J, the junction contained 7 bases not matched to a gene. Per germline, CDR1 DFQATT and CDR2 SNEGSKA (reference sequence). The CDR3 spells CSASATSGYRELFF. CDR3 bases: TGCAGTGCTAGTGCGACTAGCGGGTACCGGGAGCTGTTTTTT.

This clonotype was seen only a few times. V and J are TRBV6-2 or TRBV6-3 and TRBJ2-3; no firm D call. V lost 2 bases and J lost 6, with 12 bases in between. The length of the CDR3 is 14 residues. Germline-derived CDR1 and CDR2 are MNHEY and SVGEGT. The CDR3 region is CASSYDVESDTQYF. DNA for the CDR3: TGTGCCAGCAGTTACGACGTAGAGTCCGATACGCAGTATTTT.

The chain joins TRBV20-1 to TRBJ1-1; D remains unclear. The CDR3 is made up of 15 amino acids. Germline V lookup: CDR1 DFQATT, CDR2 SNEGSKA (reference sequence). Trimming took off 6 bases at V and 0 bases at J, with 17 bases between the two ends. In nucleotides, the CDR3 is TGCAGTGCCACGGAACTCGGCCGGATGAACACTGAAGCTTTCTTT. Its translation: CSATELGRMNTEAFF.

This clonotype was seen repeatedly, ten times or more. This chain connects TRBV5-5 to TRBJ1-1; D remains ambiguous. Trimming pared 4 bases from V and 0 bases from J, leaving 16 bases between. The V gene's germline CDR1 is SGHKS and CDR2 YYEKEE (reference sequence). The CDR3 has 16 residues. CDR3 sequence (DNA): TGTGCCAGCAGCACAGCCCTTTTGGGGATGAACACTGAAGCTTTCTTT. Translating gives CASSTALLGMNTEAFF.

This clonotype was counted at least ten times. The chain has TRBV2 and TRBJ1-1, with a tentative D call TRBD1 (5 bases). CDR1 is SNHLY and CDR2 is FYNNEI in the germline V gene. The CDR3 has 13 residues. The V end lost 8 bases, the J end lost 4 bases, and 14 bases lay between the germline ends. CDR3 protein: CASWDALSTEAFF. The CDR3 nucleotides are TGTGCCAGCTGGGACGCTCTTAGCACTGAAGCTTTCTTT.

As concerns this clonotype: The conserved closing phenylalanine or tryptophan is absent in this CDR3, likely reflecting a read error. CDR3: CASSFTTGTSGARGEQFL. The CDR3 coding sequence is TGTGCCAGCAGTTTCACCACCGGGACTAGCGGAGCCCGTGGTGAGCAGTTCCTC. This chain uses TRBV6-5 with TRBJ2-1, with 11 positions matching TRBD2. Germline trimming cut 4 bases from V and 9 bases from J; bases unmatched to any gene: 17. This CDR3 contains 18 residues. CDR1 is MNHEY and CDR2 is SVGAGI in the germline V gene.

The chain is built from TRBV11-3 and TRBJ2-3; D not certain. V dropped 5 bases and J dropped 4 bases, with 10 bases sitting between them. The CDR3 sequence is 13 residues long. Germline V CDR1 and CDR2: SGHNT, YENEEA. CDR3 in DNA: TGTGCCAGCAGCGAAGGATTAGCAGATACGCAGTATTTT. This translates into CASSEGLADTQYF.

Points on this clonotype: This clone may be a read error of a much larger clone one base away. The V gene is TRBV20-1, the J gene TRBJ2-2, with 7 bases identical to TRBD1. The germline V gene encodes CDR1 DFQATT and CDR2 SNEGSKA (reference sequence). The CDR3 is 14 amino acids. The junction had 2 bases not matched to a gene; V was cut back by 0 bases and J by 4 bases. The CDR3 nucleotides are TGCAGTGCTAGAGAGGACAGGACCACCGGGGAGCTGTTTTTT. It specifies CSAREDRTTGELFF.

Many counts were recorded for this clonotype. The CDR3 spells CASSYLSGADTIYF. The CDR3 nucleotides are TGTGCCAGCAGTTACCTGTCAGGGGCAGACACCATATATTTT. This chain uses TRBV6-6 with TRBJ1-3; maybe TRBD1 (6 bases). The germline V gene encodes CDR1 MNHNY and CDR2 SVGAGI (reference sequence). This CDR3 spans 14 amino acids. The V and J ends lost 2 bases and 8 bases respectively, with 13 bases between them.

This clonotype has at least ten counts. This chain links TRBV6-6 with TRBJ1-5; 9 nucleotides align to TRBD1. The junction had 4 bases not matched to a gene; V was cut back by 9 bases and J by 7 bases. Per germline, CDR1 MNHNY and CDR2 SVGAGI (reference sequence). This CDR3 comprises 12 residues. The CDR3 DNA sequence: TGTGCCAGTACCACAGGGGGCCAGCCCCAGCATTTT. This translates into CASTTGGQPQHF.

This clonotype showed up many times. J is TRBJ2-2 and V is TRBV7-9, with 7 bases fitting TRBD2. The CDR3 runs 16 residues. The trim removed 2 bases at V and 3 bases at J, leaving 6 bases unmatched. Germline V gene data show CDR1 as SEHNR and CDR2 as FQNEAQ (reference sequence). CDR3 in amino acids: CASSLSLAVHTGELFF. In DNA, the CDR3 is TGTGCCAGCAGCTTAAGTCTAGCGGTACACACCGGGGAGCTGTTTTTT.

This clonotype turned up a few times. The rearrangement links TRBV2 to TRBJ1-1; D ambiguous. Per the germline V gene, CDR1 is SNHLY and CDR2 is FYNNEI. The V end lost 4 bases, the J end lost 0 bases, and 15 bases lay between the germline ends. This CDR3 is 16 amino acids long. Here the CDR3 DNA reads TGTGCCAGCAGTGCCACGGATCATAGCATGAACACTGAAGCTTTCTTT. It is translated as CASSATDHSMNTEAFF.

This rearrangement joins TRBV3-1 to TRBJ1-4; a possible D gene is TRBD1 (6 bases). V lost 1 base and J 7 bases, leaving 19 bases between the germline ends. The CDR3 spans 17 residues. Germline lookup yields CDR1 LGHDT and CDR2 YNNKEL (reference sequence). For the CDR3, the DNA is TGTGCCAGCAGCCAAGTAGAACTCAGGGGTTATGGTGAAAAACTGTTTTTT. Amino acid sequence: CASSQVELRGYGEKLFF. Together with reference TRBV3-1 and TRBJ1-4, the CDR3 gives the full variable domain: DTAVSQTPKYLVTQMGNDKSIKCEQNLGHDTMYWYKQDSKKFLKIMFSYNNKELIINETVPNRFSPKSPDKAHLNLHINSLELGDSAVYFCASSQVELRGYGEKLFFGSGTQLSVL.

The genes are TRBV24-1 and TRBJ2-2; D perhaps matches TRBD2 (5 bases). With 12 bases removed from V and 8 bases from J, the gap between germline ends came to 21 bases. Germline lookup yields CDR1 KGHDR and CDR2 SFDVKD. This CDR3 region has 14 residues. DNA of the CDR3: TGTGCCTGGAGAGGGAGACCCATTACTGGGGAGCTGTTTTTT. Protein product: CAWRGRPITGELFF.

V usage is TRBV20-1 and J usage is TRBJ1-5; D is perhaps TRBD1 (6 bases). Trimming stripped 1 base from V and 2 bases from J, with 18 bases between. Germline V gene lookup returns CDR1 DFQATT and CDR2 SNEGSKA (reference sequence). The CDR3 contains 17 residues. DNA of the CDR3: TGCAGTGCTAGAGCATTACAGGGCAGGGAAGGCAATCAGCCCCAGCATTTT. Amino acid sequence: CSARALQGREGNQPQHF.

This clonotype showed up just a few times. This chain joins TRBV7-2 and TRBJ2-5, with D possibly being TRBD2 (6 bases). The CDR3 totals 15 residues. Trimming pared 2 bases from V and 2 bases from J, leaving 12 bases between. The germline V gene encodes CDR1 SGHTA and CDR2 FQGNSA. The CDR3 DNA is TGTGCCAGCAGCTTATTAGGAGGGAATCAAGAGACCCAGTACTTC. Translating gives CASSLLGGNQETQYF.

In its sample, this clonotype was seen many times. The rearrangement links TRBV6-6 to TRBJ1-1; tentatively, D is TRBD1 (5 bases). V lost 5 bases and J 2 bases, leaving 9 bases between the germline ends. The germline V gene encodes CDR1 MNHNY and CDR2 SVGAGI (reference sequence). The CDR3 spans 13 residues. CDR3 nucleotides: TGTGCCAGCAGTGAGGGGACCAACACTGAAGCTTTCTTT. Protein product: CASSEGTNTEAFF.

As regards this clonotype: A much larger clone lies a single base off, so this may be a read error. The chain has TRBV9 and TRBJ2-2; tentative D call: TRBD1 (5 bases). CDR3 length equals 15 residues. V lost 1 base and J lost 4, with 11 bases in between. The germline CDR1 and CDR2 sequences are SGDLS and YYNGEE. CDR3 sequence reads: CASSVQGQGTGELFF. Written as DNA, the CDR3 is TGTGCCAGCAGCGTACAGGGTCAAGGCACCGGGGAGCTGTTTTTT.

This clonotype was observed a handful of times. This chain connects TRBV30 to TRBJ2-1; D gene ambiguous. Between the trimmed V and J ends, which lost 5 bases and 0 bases, there was a span of 11 bases. This CDR3 region has 14 residues. Germline V gene sequence: CDR1 GTSNPN, CDR2 SVGIG (reference sequence). For the CDR3, the DNA is TGTGCCTGGGCCGACGGACGCTCCTACAATGAGCAGTTCTTC. It encodes CAWADGRSYNEQFF.

J is TRBJ2-5 and V is TRBV7-9; no reliable D call. The germline V gene has CDR1 SEHNR and CDR2 FQNEAQ (reference sequence). V lost 5 bases and J 2 bases, leaving 15 bases between the germline ends. CDR3 length: 15 residues. The CDR3 sequence is CASSSSGEKQETQYF. The CDR3 region has the DNA TGTGCCAGCAGCAGCAGTGGGGAAAAACAAGAGACCCAGTACTTC.

Note on this clonotype: A single base separates this from a much larger clone, so it may be a read error. CDR3 loop: CAGSWEGLDYEQYF. For the CDR3, the DNA is TGTGCCGGCAGTTGGGAAGGGCTCGACTACGAGCAGTACTTC. The rearrangement links TRBV28 to TRBJ2-7, with D hard to call. This CDR3 is 14 amino acids long. CDR1 and CDR2 (germline): MDHEN, SYDVKM.

Turning to this clonotype: A much more abundant neighbour one base away suggests this may be a read error. V and J are TRBV28 and TRBJ2-3; D is unresolved. From germline, CDR1 is MDHEN and CDR2 SYDVKM. The CDR3 length is 16 residues. V lost 8 bases to trimming and J lost 0 bases, with 18 bases between them. CDR3 in amino acids: CASGPTLEISTDTQYF. CDR3 DNA sequence: TGTGCCAGCGGACCCACACTGGAGATAAGCACAGATACGCAGTATTTT. Drawing the rest from reference TRBV28 and TRBJ2-3, the complete variable domain is DVKVTQSSRYLVKRTGEKVFLECVQDMDHENMFWYRQDPGLGLRLIYFSYDVKMKEKGDIPEGYSVSREKKERFSLILESASTNQTSMYLCASGPTLEISTDTQYFGPGTRLTVL.

Remarks on this clonotype: The junction and the germline gene differ at one end; a read error may be behind it. The CDR3 bases are TGTGCCAGCAGTCCCGAGGGAAGTCTCTACAATGAGCAGTCCTTC. This sequence encodes CASSPEGSLYNEQSF. V usage is TRBV7-6 and J usage is TRBJ2-1, with D maybe TRBD2 (5 bases). Germline assignment: CDR1 SGHVS and CDR2 FNYEAQ. The CDR3 has 15 residues.

This clonotype showed up just a few times. Just one base apart from a much larger clone, this may be a read error. The missing conserved phenylalanine or tryptophan at the end of this CDR3 makes a read error likely. The rearrangement uses TRBV28 and TRBJ1-4, with D tentatively TRBD1 (5 bases). Trimming removed 9 bases from V and 9 bases from J, with 17 bases in between. The CDR3 contains 13 residues. CDR1 MDHEN and CDR2 SYDVKM come from the germline V gene. CDR3 amino acids: CASSPGLVQKLFI. CDR3 in DNA: TGTGCCAGTTCCCCGGGACTTGTCCAAAAACTGTTTATT.

This clonotype was found many times. The rearrangement joins TRBV7-6 to TRBJ2-1; D is possibly TRBD1 (5 bases). The CDR3 consists of 15 residues. Trimming removed 6 bases at V and 0 bases at J, with 12 bases between. Germline lookup yields CDR1 SGHVS and CDR2 FNYEAQ. The CDR3 DNA reads as TGTGCCAGCAGACTCGACAGAAACTCCTACAATGAGCAGTTCTTC. Translation gives CASRLDRNSYNEQFF.

This clonotype was recorded at least ten times. The CDR3 reads CASSQGTDYEQYF. CDR3 DNA sequence: TGTGCCAGCAGCCAGGGGACCGACTACGAGCAGTACTTC. The gene calls are TRBV14 and TRBJ2-7; D is possibly TRBD1 or TRBD2 (5 bases each). From germline, CDR1 is SGHDN and CDR2 FVKESK. This CDR3 contains 13 residues. The V and J ends lost 3 bases and 3 bases respectively, with 9 bases between them.

The chain couples TRBV4-3 to TRBJ2-1; TRBD2 might be the D (5 bases). This CDR3 region has 15 residues. Trimming took off 0 bases at V and 7 bases at J, with 13 bases between the two ends. CDR1 LGHNA and CDR2 YSLEER come from the germline V gene. The chain's CDR3 is CASSQELDWRNEQFF. CDR3 in DNA: TGCGCCAGCAGCCAAGAACTAGACTGGAGGAATGAGCAGTTCTTC.

This clonotype appeared many times. V usage is TRBV6-2 or TRBV6-3 and J usage is TRBJ1-1, with D possibly matching TRBD1 (5 bases). The CDR3 has 13 residues. The germline CDR1 and CDR2 sequences are MNHEY and SVGEGT. V was pared by 3 bases and J by 5 bases, with 10 bases between. In DNA form, the CDR3 reads TGTGCCAGCAGTTATTGGGGGGGTACTGAAGCTTTCTTT. This codes for CASSYWGGTEAFF.